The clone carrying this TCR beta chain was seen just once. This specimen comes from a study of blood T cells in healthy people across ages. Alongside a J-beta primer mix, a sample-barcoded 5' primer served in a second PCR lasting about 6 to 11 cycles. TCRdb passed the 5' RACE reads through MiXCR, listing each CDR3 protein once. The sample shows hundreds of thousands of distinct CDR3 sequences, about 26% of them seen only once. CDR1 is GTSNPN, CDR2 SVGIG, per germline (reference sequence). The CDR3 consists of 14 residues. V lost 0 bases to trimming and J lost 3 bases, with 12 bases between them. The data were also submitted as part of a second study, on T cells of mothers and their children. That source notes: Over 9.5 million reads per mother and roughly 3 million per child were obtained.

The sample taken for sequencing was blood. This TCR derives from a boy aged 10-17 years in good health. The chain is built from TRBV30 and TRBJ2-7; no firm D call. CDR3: CAWSVNHQNYEQYF. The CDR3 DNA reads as TGTGCCTGGAGTGTAAACCACCAAAACTACGAGCAGTACTTC.